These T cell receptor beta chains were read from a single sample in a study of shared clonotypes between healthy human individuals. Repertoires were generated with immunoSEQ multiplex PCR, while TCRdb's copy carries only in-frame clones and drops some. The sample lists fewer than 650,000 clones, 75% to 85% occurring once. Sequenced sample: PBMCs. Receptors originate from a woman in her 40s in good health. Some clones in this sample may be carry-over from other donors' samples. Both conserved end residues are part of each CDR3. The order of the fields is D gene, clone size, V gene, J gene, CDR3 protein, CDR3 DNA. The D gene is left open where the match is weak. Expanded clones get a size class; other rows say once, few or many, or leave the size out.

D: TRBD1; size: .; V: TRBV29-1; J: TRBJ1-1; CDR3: CSVAPLTGGNTEAFF; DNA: TGCAGCGTTGCCCCTCTGACAGGGGGTAACACTGAAGCTTTCTTT
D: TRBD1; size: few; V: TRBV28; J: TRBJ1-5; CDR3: CASRGQPGGNQPQHF; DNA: TGTGCCAGCAGGGGACAGCCGGGGGGCAATCAGCCCCAGCATTTT
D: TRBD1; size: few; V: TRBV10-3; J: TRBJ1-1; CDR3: CAISGTENTEAFF; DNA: TGTGCCATCAGCGGGACAGAGAACACTGAAGCTTTCTTT
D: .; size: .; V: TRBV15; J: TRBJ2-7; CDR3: CATSGAGVDEQYF; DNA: TGTGCCACCAGCGGGGCAGGGGTGGACGAGCAGTACTTC
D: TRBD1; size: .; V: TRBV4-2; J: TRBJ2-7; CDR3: CASSQDYWFRDRQTPYEQYF; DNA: TGTGCCAGCAGCCAAGATTATTGGTTTCGGGACAGACAAACCCCCTACGAGCAGTACTTC
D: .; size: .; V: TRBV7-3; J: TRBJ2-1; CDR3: CASSQGGADEQFF; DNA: TGTGCCAGCAGCCAAGGGGGGGCGGATGAGCAGTTCTTC
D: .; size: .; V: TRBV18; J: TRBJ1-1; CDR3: CASSQSTASNTEAFF; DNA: TGTGCCAGCTCACAATCCACCGCCTCGAACACTGAAGCTTTCTTT
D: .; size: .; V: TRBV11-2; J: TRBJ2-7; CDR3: CASSSRTSEQYF; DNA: TGTGCCAGCAGCTCCCGGACCTCCGAGCAGTACTTC
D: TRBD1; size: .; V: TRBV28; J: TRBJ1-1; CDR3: CASSLRLQVSDRAENTEAFF; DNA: TGTGCCAGCAGTTTACGGCTCCAGGTTTCCGACAGGGCGGAGAACACTGAAGCTTTCTTT
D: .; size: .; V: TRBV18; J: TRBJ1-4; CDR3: CASSRARNEKLFF; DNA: TGTGCCAGCTCACGCGCACGGAATGAAAAACTGTTTTTT
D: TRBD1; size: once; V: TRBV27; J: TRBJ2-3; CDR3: CASSSWDRDTQYF; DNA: TGTGCCAGCAGCAGTTGGGACAGGGATACGCAGTATTTT
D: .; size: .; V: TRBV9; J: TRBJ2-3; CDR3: CASSDPPGRTDTQYF; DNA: TGTGCCAGCAGTGACCCCCCAGGTCGCACAGATACGCAGTATTTT
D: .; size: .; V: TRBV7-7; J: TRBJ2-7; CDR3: CASSLQPESPEQYF; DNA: TGTGCTAGCAGCTTACAGCCTGAGTCCCCCGAGCAGTACTTC
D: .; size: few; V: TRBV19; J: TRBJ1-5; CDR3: CASSKRDQPQHF; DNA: TGTGCCAGTAGTAAACGAGATCAGCCCCAGCATTTT
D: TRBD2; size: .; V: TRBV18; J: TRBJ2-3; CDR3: CASSRPTGGNTDTQYF; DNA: TGTGCCAGCTCACGACCGACCGGGGGGAACACAGATACGCAGTATTTT
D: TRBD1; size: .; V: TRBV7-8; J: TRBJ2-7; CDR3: CASSSNRGVLYEQYF; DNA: TGTGCCAGCAGTTCAAACAGGGGTGTCTTGTACGAGCAGTACTTC